The 17 T cell receptor beta chains below all came from one sample that was sequenced in a study of T cell responses to AZD1222 COVID-19 vaccine. Method: immunoSEQ multiplex PCR; TCRdb's copy keeps in-frame clones and lacks some. In the table there are approximately 92,000 clones, approximately 90% of which are singletons. This sample comprised peripheral blood, obtained on day 0 of AZD1222 vaccination. These receptors all come from an adult in good health.

V usage is TRBV21-1 and J usage is TRBJ2-7; the table's D call, TRBD1, has no DNA check behind it. TRBV21-1 is labeled a pseudogene. This CDR3 contains 17 residues. Here the CDR3 reads CASSYWTGARSGGEQYV. In DNA, the CDR3 is TGTGCCAGCAGCTACTGGACAGGGGCCCGCTCTGGGGGCGAGCAGTACGTC.

CDR3 protein: CASSATGNSPLHF. The CDR3 region has the DNA TGTGCCAGCAGTGCCACAGGGAATTCACCCCTCCACTTT. V and J are TRBV6-4 and TRBJ1-6, with D possibly TRBD1 on 6 matching bases. V was trimmed by 4 bases and J by 7 bases, leaving 8 bases between them. Germline V gene lookup returns CDR1 MRHNA and CDR2 SNTAGT. The CDR3 contains 13 residues.

This clone was seen a handful of times. The CDR3 loop is CASSLSGQGYEQYF. The CDR3 region has the DNA TGTGCCAGCAGCTTATCAGGGCAGGGCTACGAGCAGTACTTC. The chain is built from TRBV7-3 and TRBJ2-7; possibly TRBD1 for D (5 bases). Germline assignment: CDR1 SGHTA and CDR2 FQGTGA. With 2 bases removed from V and 3 bases from J, the gap between germline ends came to 11 bases. The CDR3 spans 14 residues.

The CDR3, as DNA: TGTGCCAGCAGCCCCCCACGTGACGGGCCGGTGGAGCAGTACTTC. It codes for CASSPPRDGPVEQYF. The chain is built from TRBV6-5 and TRBJ2-7; D remains ambiguous. Germline V gives CDR1 MNHEY, CDR2 SVGAGI. Trimming cost V 6 bases and J 7 bases, with 22 bases left between them. The CDR3 runs 15 residues.

CDR3: CAWEGTGNQPQHF. DNA for the CDR3: TGTGCCTGGGAAGGGACGGGGAATCAGCCCCAGCATTTT. The chain joins TRBV30 to TRBJ1-5; perhaps TRBD1 as D (5 bases). The germline V and J ends were trimmed by 5 bases and 4 bases, with 12 bases remaining between them. Looked up from germline, CDR1 is GTSNPN and CDR2 is SVGIG (reference sequence). The CDR3 is 13 amino acids.

This chain joins TRBV19 and TRBJ1-1, with TRBD1 identical over 7 bases. J gave up 8 bases and V 3 bases, and 3 bases lay outside the gene matches. CDR3 length equals 12 residues. The germline CDR1 and CDR2 sequences are LNHDA and SQIVND (reference sequence). The CDR3 spells CASSIPGQEAFF. The DNA for the CDR3 is TGTGCCAGTAGTATCCCGGGACAGGAAGCTTTCTTT.

The chain uses TRBV11-2 and TRBJ2-2; TRBD2 is a possible D gene (6 bases). V was shortened by 6 bases and J by 5 bases, with 16 bases between the two germline ends. The CDR3 has 15 residues. CDR1 and CDR2 (germline): SGHAT, FQNNGV. The CDR3 DNA reads as TGTGCCAGCAGGTCTAACCGTGGGGGGACCGGGGAGCTGTTTTTT. Amino acid sequence: CASRSNRGGTGELFF.

This chain connects TRBV6-2 or TRBV6-3 to TRBJ2-1, with D perhaps TRBD2 (6 bases). Trimming left V 6 bases short and J 3 bases short, with 15 bases between. Germline CDR1 and CDR2: MNHEY and SVGEGT. The CDR3 has 15 residues. CDR3 loop: CASSKEGRGYNEQFF. Here the CDR3 DNA reads TGTGCCAGCAGCAAGGAGGGACGGGGCTACAATGAGCAGTTCTTC.

This chain uses TRBV7-8 with TRBJ1-1; maybe TRBD1 (6 bases). The V end was cut by 4 bases, the J end by 4 bases, with 13 bases between. This CDR3 has 14 residues. Germline assignment: CDR1 SGHVS and CDR2 FQNEAQ. The CDR3 nucleotides read TGTGCCAGCAGCTCCAGGGGAGCGGGCACTGAAGCTTTCTTT. Translating it yields CASSSRGAGTEAFF. Full variable domain (rest looked up from reference TRBV7-8 and TRBJ1-1): GAGVSQSPRYKVAKRGQDVALRCDPISGHVSLFWYQQALGQGPEFLTYFQNEAQLDKSGLPSDRFFAERPEGSVSTLKIQRTQQEDSAVYLCASSSRGAGTEAFFGQGTRLTVV.

The DNA of the CDR3 is TGTGCCAGCAGCTTAGAAGGGTCCCTCCACTTT. Translation gives CASSLEGSLHF. This chain uses TRBV7-9 with TRBJ1-6; no clear D. The CDR3 is 11 residues long. V was cut by 1 base and J by 14 bases, with 6 bases left in between. Per germline, CDR1 SEHNR and CDR2 FQNEAQ (reference sequence).

The rearrangement links TRBV30 to TRBJ2-7, with D possibly being TRBD1 (6 bases). This CDR3 contains 13 residues. The germline gives CDR1 GTSNPN, CDR2 SVGIG (reference sequence). The V and J ends lost 2 bases and 3 bases respectively, with 11 bases between them. The CDR3 DNA reads as TGTGCCTGGAGTCAGGGGCAAATCTACGAGCAGTACGTC. Residues: CAWSQGQIYEQYV.

This CDR3 reads CASSSGTGLFYGYTF. As DNA, the CDR3 is TGTGCCAGCAGCTCCGGGACAGGACTTTTCTATGGCTACACCTTC. The chain couples TRBV7-9 to TRBJ1-2; 8 bases line up with TRBD1. Germline V gene data show CDR1 as SEHNR and CDR2 as FQNEAQ (reference sequence). The CDR3 runs 15 residues. After removal of 4 bases from V and 4 bases from J, the junction contained 8 bases not matched to a gene.

The chain links TRBV5-3 to TRBJ2-3; the match to TRBD2 covers 11 bases. TRBV5-3 is filed as an ORF, its function uncertain. The CDR3 is 20 residues long. Unmatched junction bases numbered 28, after V lost 4 bases and J lost 12 bases. Here the CDR3 reads CARSGGLAGPEGQIRFPQYF. As DNA, the CDR3 is TGTGCCAGAAGCGGCGGACTAGCGGGCCCAGAGGGACAGATACGCTTTCCCCAGTATTTT.

The CDR3 reads CASSPTGASNTEAFF. The DNA of the CDR3 is TGTGCCAGCTCACCCACAGGGGCCTCGAACACTGAAGCTTTCTTT. This chain connects TRBV18 to TRBJ1-1, with 7 bases aligning to TRBD1. The V gene end was trimmed by 3 bases and the J gene end by 1 base; junction bases not matched to a gene: 5. The CDR3 length is 15 residues. Germline loops: CDR1 KGHSH, CDR2 LQKENI.

The chain carries TRBV6-4 and TRBJ2-1, with TRBD1 matching 9 bases. CDR3 length equals 14 residues. Germline V gene data show CDR1 as MRHNA and CDR2 as SNTAGT. V was clipped by 5 bases and J by 7 bases; unmatched bases: 6. The CDR3, as DNA: TGTGCCAGCAGTACCGGACAGGGGTATAATGAGCAGTTCTTC. Encoded protein: CASSTGQGYNEQFF.

CDR3 DNA: TGTGCCAGTACCCCGCGGGATTGGGCCAGGGGCACAGATACGCAGTATTTT. Its translation: CASTPRDWARGTDTQYF. This rearrangement joins TRBV19 to TRBJ2-3, with D possibly being TRBD2 (6 bases). The V and J ends lost 7 bases and 1 base respectively, with 21 bases between them. Germline V gene lookup returns CDR1 LNHDA and CDR2 SQIVND (reference sequence). This CDR3 comprises 17 residues.

This chain joins TRBV6-5 and TRBJ1-2, with a tentative D call TRBD1 (5 bases). This CDR3 comprises 12 residues. Germline CDR1 reads MNHEY; CDR2 reads SVGAGI. The V end was cut by 6 bases, the J end by 5 bases, with 10 bases between. The CDR3 sequence: CASSNDRYGYTF. The CDR3 nucleotides read TGTGCCAGCAGCAATGACAGATATGGCTACACCTTC.